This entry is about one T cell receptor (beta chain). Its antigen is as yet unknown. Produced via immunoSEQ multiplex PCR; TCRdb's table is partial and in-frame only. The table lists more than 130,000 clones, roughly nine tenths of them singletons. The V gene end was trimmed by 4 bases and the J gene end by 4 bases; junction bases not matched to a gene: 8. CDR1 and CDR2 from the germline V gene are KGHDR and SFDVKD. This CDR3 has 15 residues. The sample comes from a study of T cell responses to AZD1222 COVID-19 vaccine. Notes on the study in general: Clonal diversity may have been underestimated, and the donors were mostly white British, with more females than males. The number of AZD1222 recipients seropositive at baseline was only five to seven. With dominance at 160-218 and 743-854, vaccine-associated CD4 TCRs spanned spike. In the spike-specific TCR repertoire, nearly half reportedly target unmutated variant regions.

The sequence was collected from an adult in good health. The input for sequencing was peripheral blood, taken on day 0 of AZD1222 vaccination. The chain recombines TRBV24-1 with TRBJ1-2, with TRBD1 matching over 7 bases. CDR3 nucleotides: TGTGCCACCAGTGACTTGCAGCCAGGGGGCTATGGCTACACCTTC. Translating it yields CATSDLQPGGYGYTF.